This T cell receptor (beta chain) came from a study of blood T cell repertoires in COVID-19 (dated by TCRdb to the early 2020s). About the investigation overall: The collaborator samples originated in the United States, Italy and Spain and spanned the acute and convalescent phases of COVID-19. The repertoires were released in a freely available public database meant as a resource for research on the immune response to SARS-CoV-2. Samples came from the ongoing ImmuneRACE study (first 160 participants) plus 1,254 subjects from 6 global collaborators. The dataset comprised deeply sampled blood TCRbeta repertoires from subjects exposed to, actively infected with, or recovered from COVID-19. The sample metadata nearly always contained a de-identified subject ID, COVID-19 status, age in years and sex. Where available, HLA class I and class II types were taken from metadata supplied by the sample provider and were not determined by assay-based typing. The prospective study material was composed of cDNA or gDNA derived from T cells, B-cell-depleted T cells, or PBMCs.

With regard to this clone: Its target antigen remains unknown. Within one base of it there is no much larger clone, and no base qualities were kept.

Relative to germline, V is 2 bases shorter and J is 1 base shorter, with 6 bases between their ends. Its CDR3 holds 13 amino acids, cysteine through phenylalanine. The CDR3 DNA has 39 bases and is translated from base 1. The germline V gene gives CDR1 as SGHTS and CDR2 as YDEGEE. The paper as a whole reports these results and caveats: The amount of clinical and demographic metadata varied by source and participant and was provided uncurated.

Collaborating institutions collected whole blood in K2EDTA tubes following their own protocols. Collaborator samples were shipped for TCRbeta analysis as frozen whole blood, isolated PBMCs, or DNA extracted from either sample type. TCRbeta CDR3 regions were amplified from genomic DNA by means of the immunoSEQ Assay, a bias-controlled multiplex PCR. The study's own analysis went as follows. The number of nucleated cells in each sample was estimated by amplification of reference gene primers within the assay. To quantify the absolute abundance of each unique TCRbeta CDR3 rearrangement, sequence reads were collapsed and filtered. For each sample, productive Simpson clonality was calculated as the square root of Simpson's diversity index across productive rearrangements. Held by TCRdb, this immuneACCESS table contains in-frame sequences only and omits some clones. Under half of the omission traces to an unresolved V gene where checked; the cause of the rest is unknown. Clone size and V and J calls were adopted from that table, with D and trimming inferred from the DNA. The sample has around 100,000 clones on record, around four fifths of them singletons. The top ten clonotypes cover less than 10% of the sample.

This sequence uses TRBV5-8 and TRBJ1-2; TRBD1 might be the D gene, on 6 matching bases. Sequencing was done on a sample of peripheral blood. The clonotype was recovered from a man between 35 and 55 years old with active or convalescent COVID-19. The CDR3 has the sequence CASSLGGNYGYTF. The base sequence is TGTGCCAGCAGCTTAGGGGGTAACTATGGCTACACCTTC.